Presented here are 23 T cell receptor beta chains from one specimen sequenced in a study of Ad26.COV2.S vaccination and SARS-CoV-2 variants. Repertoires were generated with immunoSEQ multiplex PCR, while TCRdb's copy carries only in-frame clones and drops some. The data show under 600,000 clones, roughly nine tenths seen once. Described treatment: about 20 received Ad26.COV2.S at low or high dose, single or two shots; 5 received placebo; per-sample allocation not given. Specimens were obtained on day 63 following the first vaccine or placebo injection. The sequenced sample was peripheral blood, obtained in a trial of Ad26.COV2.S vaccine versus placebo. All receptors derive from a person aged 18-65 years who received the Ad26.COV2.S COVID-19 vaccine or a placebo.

In DNA, the CDR3 is TGTGCCAGCAGCGAGTTTATGGCCTCGGAAGAAAAACTGTTTTTT. Residues: CASSEFMASEEKLFF. This sequence joins TRBV27 and TRBJ1-4, with D hard to call. The length of the CDR3 is 15 residues. Trimming took off 6 bases at V and 8 bases at J, with 19 bases between the two ends. From germline, CDR1 is MNHEY and CDR2 SMNVEV (reference sequence).

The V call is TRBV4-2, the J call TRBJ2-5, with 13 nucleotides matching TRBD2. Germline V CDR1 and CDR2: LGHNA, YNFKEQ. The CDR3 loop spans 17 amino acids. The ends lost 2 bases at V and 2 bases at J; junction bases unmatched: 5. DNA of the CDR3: TGTGCCAGCAGCCAACTCCAACTAGCGGGGGGGCAAGAGACCCAGTACTTC. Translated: CASSQLQLAGGQETQYF.

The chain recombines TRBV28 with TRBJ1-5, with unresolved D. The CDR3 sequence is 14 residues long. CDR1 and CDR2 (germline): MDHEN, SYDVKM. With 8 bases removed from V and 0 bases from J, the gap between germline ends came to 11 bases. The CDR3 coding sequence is TGTGCCAGCTCCGTTGTGGATAGCAATCAGCCCCAGCATTTT. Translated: CASSVVDSNQPQHF.

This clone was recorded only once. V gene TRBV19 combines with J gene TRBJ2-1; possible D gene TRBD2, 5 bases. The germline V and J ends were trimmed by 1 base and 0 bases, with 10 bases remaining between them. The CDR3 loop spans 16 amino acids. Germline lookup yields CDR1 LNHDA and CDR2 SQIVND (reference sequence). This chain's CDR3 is CASSIGTGSSYNEQFF. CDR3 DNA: TGTGCCAGTAGTATAGGGACGGGAAGCTCCTACAATGAGCAGTTCTTC.

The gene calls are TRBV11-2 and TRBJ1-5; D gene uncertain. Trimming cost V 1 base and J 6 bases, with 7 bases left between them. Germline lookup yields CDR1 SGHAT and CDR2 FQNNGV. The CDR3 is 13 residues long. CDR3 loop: CASSLVRGQPQHF. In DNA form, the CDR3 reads TGTGCCAGCAGCTTAGTCAGAGGTCAGCCCCAGCATTTT.

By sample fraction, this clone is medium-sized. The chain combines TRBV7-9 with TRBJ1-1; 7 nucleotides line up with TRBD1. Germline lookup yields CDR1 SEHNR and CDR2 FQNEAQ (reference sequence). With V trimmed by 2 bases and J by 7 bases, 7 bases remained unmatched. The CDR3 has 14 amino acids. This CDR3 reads CASSLHGQGDEAFF. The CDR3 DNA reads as TGTGCCAGCAGCTTACATGGCCAGGGGGATGAAGCTTTCTTT.

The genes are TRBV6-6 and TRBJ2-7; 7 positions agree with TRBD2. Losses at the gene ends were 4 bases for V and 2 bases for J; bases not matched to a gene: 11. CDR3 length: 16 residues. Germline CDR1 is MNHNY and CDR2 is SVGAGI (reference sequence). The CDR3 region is CASSLFGREIPYEQYF. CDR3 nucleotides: TGTGCCAGCAGTTTGTTTGGGCGGGAGATTCCCTACGAGCAGTACTTC.

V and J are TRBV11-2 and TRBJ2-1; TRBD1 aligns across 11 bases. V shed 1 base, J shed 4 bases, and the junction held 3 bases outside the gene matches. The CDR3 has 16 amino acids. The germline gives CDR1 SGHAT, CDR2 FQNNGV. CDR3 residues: CASSLGGTGGYNEQFF. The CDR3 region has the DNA TGTGCCAGCAGCTTAGGGGGGACAGGGGGTTACAATGAGCAGTTCTTC.

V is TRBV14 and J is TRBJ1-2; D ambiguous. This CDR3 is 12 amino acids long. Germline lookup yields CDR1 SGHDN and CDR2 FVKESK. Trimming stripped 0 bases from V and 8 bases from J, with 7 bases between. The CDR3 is CASSQDSLGYTF. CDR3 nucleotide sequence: TGTGCCAGCAGCCAAGACAGCTTGGGCTACACCTTC.

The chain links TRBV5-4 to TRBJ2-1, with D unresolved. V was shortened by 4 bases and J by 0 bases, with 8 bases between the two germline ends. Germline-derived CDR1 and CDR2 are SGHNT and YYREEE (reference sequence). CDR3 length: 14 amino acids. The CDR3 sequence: CASSHRFSYNEQFF. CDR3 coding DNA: TGTGCCAGCAGCCATAGATTCTCCTACAATGAGCAGTTCTTC.

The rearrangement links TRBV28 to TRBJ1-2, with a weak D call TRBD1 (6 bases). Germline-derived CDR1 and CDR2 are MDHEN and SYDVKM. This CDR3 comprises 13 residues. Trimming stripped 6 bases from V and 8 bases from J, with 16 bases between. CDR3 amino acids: CASSLGTRMGYTF. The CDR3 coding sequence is TGTGCCAGCAGCCTCGGGACAAGGATGGGCTACACCTTC.

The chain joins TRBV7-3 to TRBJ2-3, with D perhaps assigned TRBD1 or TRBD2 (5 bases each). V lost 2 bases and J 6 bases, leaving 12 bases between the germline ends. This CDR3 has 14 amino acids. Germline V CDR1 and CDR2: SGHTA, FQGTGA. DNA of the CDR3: TGTGCCAGCAGCTTAGGGGGTGGTCGTGATACGCAGTATTTT. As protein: CASSLGGGRDTQYF.

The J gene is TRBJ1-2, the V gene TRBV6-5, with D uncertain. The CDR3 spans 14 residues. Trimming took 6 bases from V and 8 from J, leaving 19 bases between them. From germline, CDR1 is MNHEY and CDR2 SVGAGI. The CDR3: CASSLSRTASGYTF. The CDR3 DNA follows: TGTGCCAGCAGCCTATCCCGGACGGCGAGCGGCTACACCTTC.

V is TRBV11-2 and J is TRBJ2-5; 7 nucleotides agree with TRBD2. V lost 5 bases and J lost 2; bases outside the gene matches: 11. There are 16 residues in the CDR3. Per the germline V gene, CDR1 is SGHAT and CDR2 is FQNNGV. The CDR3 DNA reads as TGTGCCAGCAGCATAGGCACGGGACTATCACAAGAGACCCAGTACTTC. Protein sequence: CASSIGTGLSQETQYF.

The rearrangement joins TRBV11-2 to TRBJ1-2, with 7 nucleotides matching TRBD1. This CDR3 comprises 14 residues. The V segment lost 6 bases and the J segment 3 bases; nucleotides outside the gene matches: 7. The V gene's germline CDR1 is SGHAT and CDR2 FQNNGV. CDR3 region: CASRRPGGDYGYTF. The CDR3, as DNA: TGTGCCAGCAGGCGACCAGGGGGTGACTATGGCTACACCTTC.

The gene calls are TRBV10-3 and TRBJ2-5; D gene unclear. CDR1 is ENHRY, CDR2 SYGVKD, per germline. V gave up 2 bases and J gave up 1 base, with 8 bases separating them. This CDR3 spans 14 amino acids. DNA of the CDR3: TGTGCCATCAGTGAGAACGGTAGCCAAGAGACCCAGTACTTC. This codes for CAISENGSQETQYF.

In DNA form, the CDR3 reads TGTGCCAGCAGCCAAGATACAGGGAATAGGGGCTATGGCTACACCTTC. Protein: CASSQDTGNRGYGYTF. The genes are TRBV3-1 (or the pseudogene TRBV3-2) and TRBJ1-2; tentatively, D is TRBD1 (6 bases). Germline values: CDR1 LGHDT, CDR2 YNNKEL (reference sequence). The V and J ends lost 0 bases and 4 bases respectively, with 15 bases between them. This CDR3 spans 16 amino acids.

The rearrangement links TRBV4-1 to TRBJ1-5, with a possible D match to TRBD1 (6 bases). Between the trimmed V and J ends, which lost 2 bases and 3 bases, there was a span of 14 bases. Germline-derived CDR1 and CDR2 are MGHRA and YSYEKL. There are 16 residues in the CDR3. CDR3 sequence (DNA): TGCGCCAGCAGCCAACAACTCGACAGGCTCAATCAGCCCCAGCATTTT. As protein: CASSQQLDRLNQPQHF.

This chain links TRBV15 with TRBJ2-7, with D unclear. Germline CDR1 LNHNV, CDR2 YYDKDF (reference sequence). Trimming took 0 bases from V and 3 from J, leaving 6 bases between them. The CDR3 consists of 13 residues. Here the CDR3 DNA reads TGTGCCACCAGCAGAGAAAGGGACTACGAGCAGTACTTC. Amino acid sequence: CATSRERDYEQYF. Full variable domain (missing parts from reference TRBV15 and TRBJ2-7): DAMVIQNPRYQVTQFGKPVTLSCSQTLNHNVMYWYQQKSSQAPKLLFHYYDKDFNNEADTPDNFQSRRPNTSFCFLDIRSPGLGDTAMYLCATSRERDYEQYFGPGTRLTVT.

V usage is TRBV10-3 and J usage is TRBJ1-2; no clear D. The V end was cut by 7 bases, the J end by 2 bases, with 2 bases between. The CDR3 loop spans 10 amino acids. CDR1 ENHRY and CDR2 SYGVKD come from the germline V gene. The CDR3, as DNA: TGTGCCATCAAGAACTATGGCTACACCTTC. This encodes CAIKNYGYTF.

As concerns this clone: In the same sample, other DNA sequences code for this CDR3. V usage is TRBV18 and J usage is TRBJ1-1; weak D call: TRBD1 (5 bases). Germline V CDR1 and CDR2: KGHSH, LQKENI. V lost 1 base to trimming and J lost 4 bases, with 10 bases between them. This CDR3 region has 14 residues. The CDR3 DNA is TGTGCCAGCTCACCACGGCAGGGTGGCACTGAAGCTTTCTTT. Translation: CASSPRQGGTEAFF. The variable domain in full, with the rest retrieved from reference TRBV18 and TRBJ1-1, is NAGVMQNPRHLVRRRGQEARLRCSPMKGHSHVYWYRQLPEEGLKFMVYLQKENIIDESGMPKERFSAEFPKEGPSILRIQQVVRGDSAAYFCASSPRQGGTEAFFGQGTRLTVV.

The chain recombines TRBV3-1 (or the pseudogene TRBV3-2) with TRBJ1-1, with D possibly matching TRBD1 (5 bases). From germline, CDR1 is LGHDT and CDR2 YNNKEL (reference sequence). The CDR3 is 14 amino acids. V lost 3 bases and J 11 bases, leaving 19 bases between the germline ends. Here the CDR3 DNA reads TGTGCCAGCAGCCAGGAAGGGACCATGTCGGTGGCTTTCTTT. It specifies CASSQEGTMSVAFF.

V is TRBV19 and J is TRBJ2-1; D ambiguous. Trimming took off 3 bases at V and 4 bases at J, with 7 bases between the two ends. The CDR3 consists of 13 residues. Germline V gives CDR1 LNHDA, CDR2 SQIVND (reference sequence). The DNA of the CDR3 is TGTGCCAGTAGTATCTGGGGTTACAATGAGCAGTTCTTC. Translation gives CASSIWGYNEQFF. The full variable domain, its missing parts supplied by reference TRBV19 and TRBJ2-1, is DGGITQSPKYLFRKEGQNVTLSCEQNLNHDAMYWYRQDPGQGLRLIYYSQIVNDFQKGDIAEGYSVSREKKESFPLTVTSAQKNPTAFYLCASSIWGYNEQFFGPGTRLTVL.